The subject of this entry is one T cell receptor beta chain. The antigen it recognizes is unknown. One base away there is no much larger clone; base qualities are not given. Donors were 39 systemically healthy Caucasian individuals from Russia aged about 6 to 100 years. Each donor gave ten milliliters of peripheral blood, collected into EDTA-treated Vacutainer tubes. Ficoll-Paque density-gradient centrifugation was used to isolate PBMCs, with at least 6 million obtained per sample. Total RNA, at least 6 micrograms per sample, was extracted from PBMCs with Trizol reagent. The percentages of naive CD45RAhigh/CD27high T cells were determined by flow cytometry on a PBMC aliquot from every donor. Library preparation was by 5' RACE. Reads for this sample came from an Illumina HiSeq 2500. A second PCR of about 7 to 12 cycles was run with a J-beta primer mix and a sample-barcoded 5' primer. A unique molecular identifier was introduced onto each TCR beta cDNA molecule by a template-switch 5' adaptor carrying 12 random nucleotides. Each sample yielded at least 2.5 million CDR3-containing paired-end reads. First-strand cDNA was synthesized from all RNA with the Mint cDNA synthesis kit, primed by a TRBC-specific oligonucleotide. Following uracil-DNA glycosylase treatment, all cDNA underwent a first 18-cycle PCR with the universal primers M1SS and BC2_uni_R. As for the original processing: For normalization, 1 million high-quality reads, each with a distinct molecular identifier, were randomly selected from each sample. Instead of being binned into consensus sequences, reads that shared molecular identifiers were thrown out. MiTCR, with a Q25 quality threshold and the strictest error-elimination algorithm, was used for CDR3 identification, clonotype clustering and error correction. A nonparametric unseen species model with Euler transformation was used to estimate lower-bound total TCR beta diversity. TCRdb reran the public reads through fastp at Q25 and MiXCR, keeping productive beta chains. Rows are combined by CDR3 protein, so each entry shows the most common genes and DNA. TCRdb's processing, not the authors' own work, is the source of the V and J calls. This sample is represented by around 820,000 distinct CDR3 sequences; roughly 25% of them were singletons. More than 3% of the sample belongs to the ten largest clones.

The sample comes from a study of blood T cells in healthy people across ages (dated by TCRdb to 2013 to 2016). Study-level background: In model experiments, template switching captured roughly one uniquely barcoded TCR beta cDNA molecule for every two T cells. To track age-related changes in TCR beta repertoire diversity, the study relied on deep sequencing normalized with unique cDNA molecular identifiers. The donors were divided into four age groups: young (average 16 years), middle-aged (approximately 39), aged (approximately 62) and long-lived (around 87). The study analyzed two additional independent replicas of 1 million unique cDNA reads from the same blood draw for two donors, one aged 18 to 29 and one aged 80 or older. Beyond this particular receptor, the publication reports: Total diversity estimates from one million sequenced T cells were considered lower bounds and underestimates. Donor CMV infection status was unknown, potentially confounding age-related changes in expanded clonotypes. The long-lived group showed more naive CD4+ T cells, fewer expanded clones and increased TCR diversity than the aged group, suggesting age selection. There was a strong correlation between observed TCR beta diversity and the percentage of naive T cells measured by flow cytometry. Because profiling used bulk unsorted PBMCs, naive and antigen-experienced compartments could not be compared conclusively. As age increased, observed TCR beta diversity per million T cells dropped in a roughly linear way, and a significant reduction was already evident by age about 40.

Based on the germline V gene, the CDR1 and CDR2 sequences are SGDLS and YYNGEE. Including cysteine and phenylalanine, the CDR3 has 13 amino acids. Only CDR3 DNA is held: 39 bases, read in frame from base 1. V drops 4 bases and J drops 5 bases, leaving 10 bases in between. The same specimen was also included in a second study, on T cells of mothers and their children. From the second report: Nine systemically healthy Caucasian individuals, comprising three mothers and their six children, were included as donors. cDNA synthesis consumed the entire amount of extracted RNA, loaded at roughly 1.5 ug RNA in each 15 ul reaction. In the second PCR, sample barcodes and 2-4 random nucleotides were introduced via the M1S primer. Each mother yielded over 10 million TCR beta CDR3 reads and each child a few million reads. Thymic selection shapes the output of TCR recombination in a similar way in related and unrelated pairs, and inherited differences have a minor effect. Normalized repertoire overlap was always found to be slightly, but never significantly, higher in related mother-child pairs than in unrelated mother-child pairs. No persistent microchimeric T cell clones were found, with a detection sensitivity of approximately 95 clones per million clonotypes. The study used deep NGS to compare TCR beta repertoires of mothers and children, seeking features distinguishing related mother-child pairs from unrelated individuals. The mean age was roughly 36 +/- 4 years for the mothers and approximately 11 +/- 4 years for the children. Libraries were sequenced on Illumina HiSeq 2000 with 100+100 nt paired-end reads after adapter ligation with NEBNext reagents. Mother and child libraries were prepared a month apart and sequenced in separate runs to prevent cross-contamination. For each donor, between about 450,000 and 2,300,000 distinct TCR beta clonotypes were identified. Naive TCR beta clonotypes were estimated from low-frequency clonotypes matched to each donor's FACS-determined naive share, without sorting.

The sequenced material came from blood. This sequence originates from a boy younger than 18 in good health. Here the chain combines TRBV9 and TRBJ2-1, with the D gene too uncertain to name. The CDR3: CASSQPPNNEQFF. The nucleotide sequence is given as TGTGCCAGCAGCCAGCCCCCCAACAATGAGCAGTTCTTC.